This T cell receptor (beta chain) was profiled in a study of cytomegalovirus exposure and HLA in healthy donors. Broader study findings: Roughly 170 TCR beta chains were listed as cytomegalovirus-associated. Roughly uniform sequencing depth across donors was assumed, possibly incorrectly.

There are 18 residues in the CDR3. Per germline, CDR1 SGHRS and CDR2 YFSETQ. V trimming: 0 bases; J trimming: 0 bases; junction bases outside the gene matches: 10. On this clone: The antigen remains undetermined.

Donors likely had unrecorded immune exposures despite being nominally healthy when sampled. The PCR employed 60 Vbeta primers together with 13 Jbeta primers. The data were produced by immunoSEQ multiplex PCR, yet TCRdb's version contains in-frame clones alone and is incomplete. The table lists more than 85,000 clones, approximately 72% of them singletons. The gene calls are TRBV5-1 and TRBJ2-5; 8 nucleotides align to TRBD1. Sequencing used PBMCs. The sequence was collected from a male donor in good health and CMV-seropositive. Here the CDR3 DNA reads TGCGCCAGCAGCTTGGGGGCAGGGGGCGGGTTAGACCAAGAGACCCAGTACTTC. Its protein product is CASSLGAGGGLDQETQYF.